This T cell receptor beta chain stems from a study of STAT5B mutations in CD4+ large granular lymphocyte leukemia. Study in general: Among healthy donors, a particular HLA allele went with more CDR3 'QG' motifs. Study-level points and caveats: No patients shared main leukemic clonotypes, though around 27% appeared at low frequency elsewhere. 8/27 top patient clones versus 2/35 control clones were TRBV06-family.

Trimming took 0 bases from V and 3 from J, leaving 8 bases between them. CDR1 and CDR2 from the germline V gene are MNHNY and SVGAGI (reference sequence). CDR3 size: 14 residues. As for this clone: Antigen unknown.

Authors' processing steps: The detection floor for productive clonotype frequency was 2.59 x 10-5. Sequenced by immunoSEQ multiplex PCR; TCRdb stores in-frame clones only, minus some. Clonal size and the V and J genes are those of that table, whereas D and trimming came from the DNA. Of about 40,000 clones listed, roughly 83% are singletons. The sequence came from a human donor in good health. V usage is TRBV6-6 and J usage is TRBJ1-1, with D uncertain. Source material: CD4+ T cells from blood buffy coats. The CDR3 is CASSYSEADTEAFF. Here the CDR3 DNA reads TGTGCCAGCAGTTACTCCGAGGCAGACACTGAAGCTTTCTTT.